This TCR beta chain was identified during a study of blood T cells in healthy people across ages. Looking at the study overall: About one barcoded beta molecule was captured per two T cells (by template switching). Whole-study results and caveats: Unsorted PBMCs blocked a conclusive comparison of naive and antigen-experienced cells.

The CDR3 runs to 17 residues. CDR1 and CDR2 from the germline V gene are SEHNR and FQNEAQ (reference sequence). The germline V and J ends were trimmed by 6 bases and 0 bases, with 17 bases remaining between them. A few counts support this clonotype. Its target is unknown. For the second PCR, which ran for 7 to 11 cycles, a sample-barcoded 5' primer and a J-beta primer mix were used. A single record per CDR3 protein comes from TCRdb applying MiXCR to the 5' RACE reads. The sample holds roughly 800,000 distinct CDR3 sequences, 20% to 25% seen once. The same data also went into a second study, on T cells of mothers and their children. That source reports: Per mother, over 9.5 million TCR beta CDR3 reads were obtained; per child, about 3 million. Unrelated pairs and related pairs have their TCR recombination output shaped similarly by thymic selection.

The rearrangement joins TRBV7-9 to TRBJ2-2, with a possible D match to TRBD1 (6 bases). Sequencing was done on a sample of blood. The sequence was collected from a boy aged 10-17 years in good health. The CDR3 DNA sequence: TGTGCCAGCAGACCAATCAGGGGCCCCTCGAACACCGGGGAGCTGTTTTTT. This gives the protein CASRPIRGPSNTGELFF. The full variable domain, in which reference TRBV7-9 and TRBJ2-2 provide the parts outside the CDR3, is DTGVSQNPRHKITKRGQNVTFRCDPISEHNRLYWYRQTLGQGPEFLTYFQNEAQLEKSRLLSDRFSAERPKGSFSTLEIQRTEQGDSAMYLCASRPIRGPSNTGELFFGEGSRLTVL.